A selection of T cell receptor beta chains follows, all from one sample in a study of blood T cells in healthy people across ages. TCRdb used MiXCR to reprocess the 5' RACE reads, holding one entry per CDR3 protein. The sample lists over a million distinct CDR3 sequences; 35% to 50% were seen once. The sequenced sample was blood. These receptors all come from an older woman in good health. Both conserved end residues are trimmed from each CDR3. The D gene is left open where the match is weak.

V gene: TRBV6-5
J gene: TRBJ2-5
D gene: TRBD1
CDR3 protein: ASSSTGGDQETQY

V gene: TRBV21-1
J gene: -
D gene: -
CDR3 protein: ASSRRSFCVEQY

V gene: TRBV2
J gene: TRBJ1-4
D gene: -
CDR3 protein: ASKEGLPRATNEKLF

V gene: TRBV7-9
J gene: TRBJ2-7
D gene: -
CDR3 protein: ASRGQSQEIGYEQY

V gene: TRBV14
J gene: TRBJ2-7
D gene: TRBD1
CDR3 protein: ASRSTGPPYEQY

V gene: TRBV27
J gene: TRBJ2-3
D gene: -
CDR3 protein: ASSLPRGRGTDTQY

V gene: TRBV7-9
J gene: TRBJ1-2
D gene: TRBD1
CDR3 protein: ASSLGQHPGQGRMGYT

V gene: TRBV20-1
J gene: TRBJ2-7
D gene: -
CDR3 protein: SAPSGSSREQY

V gene: TRBV6-5
J gene: TRBJ2-5
D gene: -
CDR3 protein: ASSGRVRDETQY

V gene: TRBV20-1
J gene: TRBJ2-1
D gene: TRBD2
CDR3 protein: SARDILAGDEQF

V gene: TRBV27
J gene: TRBJ2-5
D gene: TRBD2
CDR3 protein: ASSLRAGEGETQY

V gene: TRBV24-1
J gene: TRBJ2-7
D gene: TRBD2
CDR3 protein: ATIPLAGDYEQY

V gene: TRBV30
J gene: TRBJ1-2
D gene: -
CDR3 protein: ALDQYGYT

V gene: TRBV27
J gene: TRBJ2-1
D gene: TRBD2
CDR3 protein: ASSLSNLRLAGRNNEQF

V gene: TRBV6-5
J gene: TRBJ2-3
D gene: TRBD2
CDR3 protein: ASSPGSGLGIDTQY

V gene: TRBV4-1
J gene: TRBJ2-7
D gene: -
CDR3 protein: ASSQASAIYEQY

V gene: TRBV5-1
J gene: TRBJ2-3
D gene: TRBD2
CDR3 protein: ASSLTSGMVADTQY

V gene: TRBV3-1
J gene: TRBJ2-7
D gene: TRBD2
CDR3 protein: ASSQTSSSEQY

V gene: TRBV15
J gene: TRBJ2-7
D gene: TRBD2
CDR3 protein: ATSPHAAGGPSYEQY

V gene: TRBV27
J gene: TRBJ2-7
D gene: -
CDR3 protein: ASSLAGYLFYEQY

V gene: TRBV27
J gene: TRBJ2-7
D gene: TRBD1
CDR3 protein: ASSLSGGYGQQY

V gene: TRBV7-8
J gene: TRBJ2-7
D gene: TRBD1
CDR3 protein: ASSSTGGVNYEQY

V gene: TRBV6-5
J gene: TRBJ2-5
D gene: TRBD1
CDR3 protein: ASSHGQGQETQY

V gene: TRBV5-6
J gene: TRBJ2-4
D gene: -
CDR3 protein: ASSLVGGGAKNIQY

V gene: TRBV20-1
J gene: TRBJ1-3
D gene: -
CDR3 protein: SARDIGTGNTIY

V gene: TRBV20-1
J gene: TRBJ2-5
D gene: -
CDR3 protein: SAPKPVEETQY

V gene: TRBV27
J gene: TRBJ2-1
D gene: TRBD2
CDR3 protein: ASSRPPGTSGRSSYNEQF

V gene: TRBV7-2
J gene: TRBJ2-7
D gene: -
CDR3 protein: ASSPPGRTPAEQY

V gene: TRBV6-2/TRBV6-3
J gene: TRBJ2-2
D gene: -
CDR3 protein: ASSNPIAGELF

V gene: TRBV20-1
J gene: TRBJ2-7
D gene: -
CDR3 protein: SARDGGSAGNEQY

V gene: TRBV24-1
J gene: TRBJ2-3
D gene: -
CDR3 protein: ATSAGDGQGSDTQY

V gene: TRBV7-9
J gene: -
D gene: TRBD2
CDR3 protein: ASSPSPGTSGTEQY

V gene: TRBV5-6
J gene: TRBJ2-3
D gene: TRBD1
CDR3 protein: ASSSTGGADTQY

V gene: TRBV20-1
J gene: TRBJ2-1
D gene: TRBD2
CDR3 protein: SARDFGTSGSGNGQF

V gene: TRBV12-3/TRBV12-4
J gene: TRBJ1-2
D gene: -
CDR3 protein: ASTPKFYGYT

V gene: TRBV7-2
J gene: TRBJ2-1
D gene: -
CDR3 protein: ASIEGQGRNNEQF

V gene: TRBV27
J gene: TRBJ2-3
D gene: TRBD2
CDR3 protein: ASSRQLAGGTDTQY

V gene: TRBV5-1
J gene: TRBJ2-1
D gene: TRBD1
CDR3 protein: ASSNGTGGQNEQF

V gene: TRBV2
J gene: TRBJ2-7
D gene: TRBD2
CDR3 protein: ASRRTSGGSYEQY

V gene: TRBV11-1
J gene: TRBJ2-7
D gene: TRBD1
CDR3 protein: ASSSYPGTGYEQY

V gene: TRBV10-3
J gene: TRBJ2-5
D gene: TRBD1
CDR3 protein: AINTGGLETQY

V gene: TRBV9
J gene: TRBJ2-5
D gene: -
CDR3 protein: ASSVGPGSSETQY

V gene: TRBV15
J gene: TRBJ2-7
D gene: -
CDR3 protein: ATSRARSSYEQY

V gene: TRBV20-1
J gene: TRBJ2-3
D gene: -
CDR3 protein: SAAFEAFPTDTQY

V gene: TRBV20-1
J gene: TRBJ2-3
D gene: -
CDR3 protein: SAPRVGTDTQY

V gene: TRBV3-1
J gene: TRBJ2-1
D gene: TRBD1
CDR3 protein: ASSQGTGAYNEQF

V gene: TRBV25-1
J gene: TRBJ2-1
D gene: -
CDR3 protein: ASSSRGRESGNEQF

V gene: TRBV4-1
J gene: TRBJ2-1
D gene: TRBD2
CDR3 protein: ASSQHGTSGRLYNEQF

V gene: TRBV20-1
J gene: TRBJ2-7
D gene: -
CDR3 protein: SASTGRGSYEQY

V gene: TRBV29-1
J gene: TRBJ2-3
D gene: TRBD2
CDR3 protein: SVVGGLAADTQY

V gene: TRBV7-9
J gene: TRBJ2-7
D gene: TRBD2
CDR3 protein: ASSNPGGGYNEQY